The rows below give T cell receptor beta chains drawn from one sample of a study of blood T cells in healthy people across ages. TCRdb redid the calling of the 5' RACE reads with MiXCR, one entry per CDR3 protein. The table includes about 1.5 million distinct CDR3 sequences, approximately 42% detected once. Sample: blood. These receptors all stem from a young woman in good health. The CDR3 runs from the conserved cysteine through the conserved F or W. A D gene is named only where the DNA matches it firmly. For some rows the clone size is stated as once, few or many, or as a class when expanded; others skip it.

CDR3: CAIGGGTSGSSYNEQYF; DNA: TGTGCCATCGGGGGAGGTACTAGCGGGAGCTCCTACAATGAGCAGTACTTC; V: TRBV10-3; size: -; D: TRBD2; J: TRBJ2-7
CDR3: CSARDQGSGINQPQHF; DNA: TGCAGTGCTAGAGATCAGGGCTCAGGGATCAATCAGCCCCAGCATTTT; V: TRBV20-1; size: once; D: -; J: TRBJ1-5
CDR3: CASSVRQGRGDYGYTF; DNA: TGTGCCAGTAGTGTCCGACAGGGACGAGGCGACTATGGCTACACCTTC; V: TRBV19; size: few; D: TRBD1; J: TRBJ1-2
CDR3: CASRTDSPYGYTF; DNA: TGTGCCAGCAGGACAGACAGTCCCTATGGCTACACCTTC; V: TRBV2; size: -; D: -; J: TRBJ1-2
CDR3: CASSQTVQDSYEQYF; DNA: TGTGCCAGCAGCCAAACAGTACAGGACTCCTACGAGCAGTACTTC; V: TRBV7-2; size: -; D: -; J: TRBJ2-7
CDR3: CASSTNHYWAGNRGNEQYF; DNA: TGTGCCAGCAGCACCAACCATTATTGGGCAGGCAACAGAGGCAATGAGCAGTACTTC; V: TRBV11-2; size: -; D: -; J: TRBJ2-5
CDR3: CSVERGRDADTQYF; DNA: TGCAGCGTTGAACGCGGGAGAGACGCAGATACGCAGTATTTT; V: TRBV29-1; size: once; D: TRBD2; J: TRBJ2-3
CDR3: CASSLVGATNEKLFF; DNA: TGTGCCAGCAGCTTAGTCGGGGCGACTAATGAAAAACTGTTTTTT; V: TRBV7-9; size: many; D: -; J: TRBJ1-4
CDR3: CASSRGDLGYEQYF; DNA: TGTGCCAGCAGTCGGGGGGACCTCGGCTACGAGCAGTACTTC; V: TRBV12-3/TRBV12-4; size: many; D: TRBD2; J: TRBJ2-7
CDR3: CATSRGNEQYF; DNA: TGTGCCACCTCGAGGGGAAATGAGCAGTACTTC; V: TRBV6-5; size: few; D: -; J: TRBJ2-7
CDR3: CAISRGRVETQYF; DNA: TGTGCCATCAGCCGAGGGCGGGTGGAGACCCAGTACTTC; V: TRBV10-3; size: few; D: -; J: TRBJ2-5
CDR3: CSASPGAVPYEQYF; DNA: TGCAGTGCTAGTCCGGGGGCCGTCCCCTACGAGCAGTACTTC; V: TRBV20-1; size: few; D: -; J: TRBJ2-7
CDR3: CASSRRTDTDTQYF; DNA: TGCGCCAGCAGCAGGAGAACCGACACAGATACGCAGTATTTT; V: TRBV10-2; size: -; D: -; J: TRBJ2-3
CDR3: CSAREDVSPLHF; DNA: TGCAGTGCTAGAGAGGACGTTTCACCCCTCCACTTT; V: TRBV20-1; size: few; D: -; J: TRBJ1-6
CDR3: CAIGTSGADTQYF; DNA: TGTGCCATCGGGACTAGCGGTGCAGATACGCAGTATTTT; V: TRBV2; size: few; D: TRBD2; J: TRBJ2-3
CDR3: CASSSFDRAAGYTF; DNA: TGTGCCAGCAGCTCCTTTGACAGGGCGGCTGGCTACACCTTC; V: TRBV7-9; size: -; D: TRBD1; J: TRBJ1-2
CDR3: CASSQGEENYYEQYF; DNA: TGCGCCAGCAGCCAAGGGGAGGAGAACTACTACGAGCAGTACTTC; V: TRBV4-3; size: few; D: -; J: TRBJ2-7
CDR3: CASSWIRGQDGELFF; DNA: TGTGCCAGCAGCTGGATAAGGGGGCAGGACGGGGAGCTGTTTTTT; V: TRBV11-2; size: -; D: TRBD1; J: TRBJ2-2
CDR3: CAISTGRDIQYF; DNA: TGTGCCATCAGTACAGGGAGGGACATTCAGTACTTC; V: TRBV10-3; size: -; D: -; J: TRBJ2-4
CDR3: CASSGDSLSYNEQFF; DNA: TGTGCCAGCAGCGGGGACAGCCTTTCCTACAATGAGCAGTTCTTC; V: TRBV7-8; size: -; D: TRBD1; J: TRBJ2-1
CDR3: CASRLTSYEQYF; DNA: TGTGCCAGCAGGTTGACTAGCTACGAGCAGTACTTC; V: TRBV28; size: -; D: -; J: TRBJ2-7
CDR3: CASSVVGGPETQYF; DNA: TGTGCCAGCAGCGTAGTTGGGGGTCCAGAGACCCAGTACTTC; V: TRBV9; size: many; D: -; J: TRBJ2-5
CDR3: CASSPLTSGSTDEQYF; DNA: TGTGCCAGCAGTCCGCTTACTAGCGGGAGTACTGATGAGCAGTACTTC; V: TRBV27; size: -; D: TRBD2; J: TRBJ2-5
CDR3: CASSPRLGASPLHF; DNA: TGTGCCAGCAGCCCTCGCCTGGGGGCGTCACCCCTCCACTTT; V: TRBV3-1; size: few; D: -; J: TRBJ1-6
CDR3: CASSRGLAGIDDEQFF; DNA: TGTGCCAGCAGCCGGGGACTAGCGGGAATCGACGATGAGCAGTTCTTC; V: TRBV11-3; size: once; D: TRBD2; J: TRBJ2-1
CDR3: CASSYPTGTSGGYEQYF; DNA: TGTGCCAGCAGTTACCCGACCGGGACTAGCGGGGGTTACGAGCAGTACTTC; V: TRBV6-6; size: -; D: TRBD2; J: TRBJ2-7
CDR3: CASSLEKWGGYEQYF; DNA: TGTGCCAGCAGTTTAGAAAAGTGGGGGGGCTACGAGCAGTACTTC; V: TRBV7-2; size: once; D: TRBD2; J: TRBJ2-7
CDR3: CASSRSLGVYNEQFF; DNA: TGTGCCAGCAGCCGATCATTGGGAGTCTACAATGAGCAGTTCTTC; V: TRBV7-9; size: -; D: -; J: TRBJ2-1
CDR3: CASSVGTGVPQYF; DNA: TGTGCCAGCAGCGTAGGGACAGGGGTACCGCAGTACTTC; V: TRBV9; size: -; D: TRBD1; J: TRBJ2-7
CDR3: CASSSLGLKNQPQHF; DNA: TGTGCCAGCAGCAGTTTGGGCTTAAAGAATCAGCCCCAGCATTTT; V: TRBV12-3/TRBV12-4; size: -; D: -; J: TRBJ1-5
CDR3: CASSRPFGDTANSPLHF; DNA: TGTGCCAGCAGCCGGCCCTTCGGGGACACTGCTAATTCACCCCTCCACTTT; V: TRBV7-9; size: -; D: -; J: TRBJ1-6
CDR3: CSVPPRVLAGGLKWNEQYF; DNA: TGCAGCGTCCCCCCTCGGGTACTAGCGGGGGGGCTAAAATGGAATGAGCAGTACTTC; V: TRBV29-1; size: -; D: TRBD2; J: TRBJ2-5
CDR3: CASLGQGTYEQYF; DNA: TGTGCCAGCTTGGGACAGGGAACCTACGAGCAGTACTTC; V: TRBV6-2/TRBV6-3; size: -; D: TRBD1; J: TRBJ2-7